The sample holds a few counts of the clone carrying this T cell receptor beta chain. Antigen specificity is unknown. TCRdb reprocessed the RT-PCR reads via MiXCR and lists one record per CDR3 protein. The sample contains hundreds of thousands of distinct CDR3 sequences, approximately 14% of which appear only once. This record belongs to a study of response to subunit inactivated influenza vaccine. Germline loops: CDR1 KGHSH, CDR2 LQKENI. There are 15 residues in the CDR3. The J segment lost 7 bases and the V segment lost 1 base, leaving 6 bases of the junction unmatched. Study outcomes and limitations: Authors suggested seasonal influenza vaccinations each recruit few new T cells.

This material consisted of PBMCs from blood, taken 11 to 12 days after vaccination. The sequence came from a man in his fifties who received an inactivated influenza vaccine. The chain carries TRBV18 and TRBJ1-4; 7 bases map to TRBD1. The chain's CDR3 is CASSPLGQAGEKLFF. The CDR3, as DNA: TGTGCCAGCTCACCACTTGGACAGGCGGGTGAAAAACTGTTTTTT.